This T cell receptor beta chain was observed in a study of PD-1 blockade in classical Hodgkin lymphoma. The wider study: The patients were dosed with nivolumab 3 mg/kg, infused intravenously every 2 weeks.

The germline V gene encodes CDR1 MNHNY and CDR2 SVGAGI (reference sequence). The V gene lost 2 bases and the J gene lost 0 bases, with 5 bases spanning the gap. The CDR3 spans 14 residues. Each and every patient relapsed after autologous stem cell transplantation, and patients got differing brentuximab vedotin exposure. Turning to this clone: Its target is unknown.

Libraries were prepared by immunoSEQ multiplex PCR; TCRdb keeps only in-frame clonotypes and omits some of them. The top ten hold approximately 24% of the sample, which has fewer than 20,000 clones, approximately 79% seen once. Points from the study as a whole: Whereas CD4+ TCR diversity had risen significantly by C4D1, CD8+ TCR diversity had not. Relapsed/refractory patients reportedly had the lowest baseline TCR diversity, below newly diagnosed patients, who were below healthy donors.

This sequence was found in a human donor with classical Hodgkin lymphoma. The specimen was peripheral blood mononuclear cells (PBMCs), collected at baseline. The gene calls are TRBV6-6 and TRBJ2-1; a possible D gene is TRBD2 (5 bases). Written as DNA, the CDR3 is TGTGCCAGCAGTTACACTAGCTCCTACAATGAGCAGTTCTTC. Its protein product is CASSYTSSYNEQFF.